This T cell receptor beta chain appears in the sequencing data of a study of blood T cell repertoires in COVID-19. Across the whole study: Specimens from acute and convalescent COVID-19 originated in the United States, Italy and Spain.

Germline CDR1 and CDR2: LGHDT and YNNKEL (reference sequence). The CDR3 runs 16 residues. V dropped 2 bases and J dropped 3 bases, with 17 bases sitting between them. Only in-frame clones appear in the TCRdb table, and some are missing; sequencing was by immunoSEQ multiplex PCR. The profile covers tens of thousands of clones, with roughly four fifths appearing a single time and less than 9% taken by the ten largest. The sequenced material came from peripheral blood. This TCR was recovered from a man aged 50 to 60 with active or convalescent COVID-19. The chain carries TRBV3-1 (or the pseudogene TRBV3-2) and TRBJ2-7, with D tentatively TRBD2 (5 bases). CDR3 coding DNA: TGTGCCAGCAGCCAAATTGGATTCGGGGTCAGCTACGAGCAGTACTTC. Protein: CASSQIGFGVSYEQYF.